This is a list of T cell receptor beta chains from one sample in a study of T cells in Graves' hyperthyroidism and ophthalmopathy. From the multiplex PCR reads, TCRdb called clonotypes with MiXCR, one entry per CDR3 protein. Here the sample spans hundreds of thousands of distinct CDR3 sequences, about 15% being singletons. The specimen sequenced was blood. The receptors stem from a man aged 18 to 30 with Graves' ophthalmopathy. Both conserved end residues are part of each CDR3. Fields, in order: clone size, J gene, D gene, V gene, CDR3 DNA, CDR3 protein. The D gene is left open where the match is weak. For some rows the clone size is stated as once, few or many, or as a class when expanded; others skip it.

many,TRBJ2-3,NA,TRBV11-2,TGTGCCAGCAGCTTAGCGGGGGCAGGTAGCACAGATACGCAGTATTTT,CASSLAGAGSTDTQYF
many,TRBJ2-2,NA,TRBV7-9,TGTGCCAGCAGCTCGCTAGCAGTCACCGGGGAGCTGTTTTTT,CASSSLAVTGELFF
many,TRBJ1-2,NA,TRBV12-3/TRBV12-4,TGTGCCAGCAGTTTTTTCGGGGGATCCGGCTACACCTTC,CASSFFGGSGYTF
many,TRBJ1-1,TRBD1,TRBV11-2,TGTGCCAGCAGCCTTATGGGACAGGGGAACACTGAAGCTTTCTTT,CASSLMGQGNTEAFF
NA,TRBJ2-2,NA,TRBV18,TGTGCCAGCTCACTCCGACTGGCCGGGGAGCTGTTTTTT,CASSLRLAGELFF
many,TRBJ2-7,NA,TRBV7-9,TGTGCCAGCACCCTAAGGGGGGATGGCGAGCAGTACTTC,CASTLRGDGEQYF
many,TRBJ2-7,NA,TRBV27,TGTGCCAGCGCGACAGGGACTCACTACGAGCAGTACTTC,CASATGTHYEQYF
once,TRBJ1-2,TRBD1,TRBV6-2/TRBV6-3,TGTGCCAGCAGCCCACTGAAGACAGGGGGGGACCCGAACTATGGCTACACCTTC,CASSPLKTGGDPNYGYTF
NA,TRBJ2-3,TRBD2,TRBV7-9,TGTGCCAGCGGGAGCGGGAGAATCACAGATACGCAGTATTTT,CASGSGRITDTQYF
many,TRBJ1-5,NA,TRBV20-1,TGCAGTGCCGGATTGGGGGGAACCGGTCAGCCCCAGCATTTT,CSAGLGGTGQPQHF
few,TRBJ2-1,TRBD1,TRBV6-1,TGTGCCAGCAGACCCTACGAGGGACAGATTTACAATGAGCAGTTCTTC,CASRPYEGQIYNEQFF
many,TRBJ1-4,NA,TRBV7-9,TGTGCCAGCAGCTTAGGAGGAGGGGCACGAAAACTGTTTTTT,CASSLGGGARKLFF
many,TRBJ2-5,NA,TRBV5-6,TGTGCCAGTCTAGCCACCGGGGCCCATCAAGGGACCCAGTACTTC,CASLATGAHQGTQYF
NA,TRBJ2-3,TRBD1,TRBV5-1,TGCGCCAGCAGCTTCGGGACAGGGCCCACAGATACGCAGTATTTT,CASSFGTGPTDTQYF
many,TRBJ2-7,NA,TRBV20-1,TGCAGTGCTAGATGGCGGGCGGGGTCCGGGGAATACGAGCAGTACTTC,CSARWRAGSGEYEQYF
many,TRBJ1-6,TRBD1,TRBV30,TGTGCCTCTGGCTTGGGACAGGGGTCTTCACCCCTCCACTTT,CASGLGQGSSPLHF
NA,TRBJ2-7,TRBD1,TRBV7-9,TGTGCCAGCAGCTCTGGGACAGGGGCCGAGCAGTACTTC,CASSSGTGAEQYF
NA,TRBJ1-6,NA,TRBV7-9,TGTGCCAGCAGCCCCTTCGGGGGTACAAATTCACCCCTCCACTTT,CASSPFGGTNSPLHF
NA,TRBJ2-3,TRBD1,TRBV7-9,TGTGCCAGCAGCTTAGGAATCTGGACAGGGGGCACAGATACGCAGTATTTT,CASSLGIWTGGTDTQYF
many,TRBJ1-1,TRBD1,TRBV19,TGTGCCAGTAGACCTGACAGGGCGGGCACTGAAGCTTTCTTT,CASRPDRAGTEAFF
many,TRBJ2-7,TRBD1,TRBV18,TGTGCCAGCTCACCATGGACCGGGACAGGGGAGGGTGAGCAGTACTTC,CASSPWTGTGEGEQYF
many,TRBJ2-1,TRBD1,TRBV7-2,TGTGCCAGCAGTCGACAACTGTCCGGACAGGGCAGGGATGAGCAGTTCTTC,CASSRQLSGQGRDEQFF
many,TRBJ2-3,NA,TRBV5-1,TGCGCCAGCTTCGGCGGGGGCTCCAGCACAGATACGCAGTATTTT,CASFGGGSSTDTQYF
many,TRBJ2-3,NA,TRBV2,TGTGCCAGCAGTGTGGACTGGTCCCACTCAGATACGCAGTATTTT,CASSVDWSHSDTQYF